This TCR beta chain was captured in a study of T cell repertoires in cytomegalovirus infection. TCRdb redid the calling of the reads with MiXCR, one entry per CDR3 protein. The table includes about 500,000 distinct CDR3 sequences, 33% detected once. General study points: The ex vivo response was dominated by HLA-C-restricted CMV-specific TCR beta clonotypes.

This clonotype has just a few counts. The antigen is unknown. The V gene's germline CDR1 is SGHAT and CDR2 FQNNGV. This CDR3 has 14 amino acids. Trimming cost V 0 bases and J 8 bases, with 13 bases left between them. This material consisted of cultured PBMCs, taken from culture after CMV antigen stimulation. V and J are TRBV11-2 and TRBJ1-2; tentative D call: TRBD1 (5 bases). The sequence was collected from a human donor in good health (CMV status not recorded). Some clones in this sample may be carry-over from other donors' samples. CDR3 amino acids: CASSLERDSWGYTF. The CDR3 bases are TGTGCCAGCAGCTTAGAAAGGGACTCCTGGGGCTACACCTTC.